The sequence of this T cell receptor (beta chain) was determined in a study of blood T cell repertoires in COVID-19. Study-level information: Sites in the United States, Italy and Spain provided acute and convalescent COVID-19 samples. PBMCs, B-cell-depleted T cells, or T cells provided the cDNA or gDNA that made up the material.

This clone was seen once. Trimming pared 6 bases from V and 2 bases from J, leaving 17 bases between. There are 15 residues in the CDR3. The V gene's germline CDR1 is MNHEY and CDR2 SMNVEV (reference sequence). Original processing notes: Using reference gene primer amplification, nucleated cell counts were estimated. The repertoire was sequenced with immunoSEQ multiplex PCR; TCRdb's copy has only in-frame clones and lacks some. V, J and clone size reflect that table, while D and trimming were determined from the DNA. The sample carries 100,000 to 150,000 clones, about 88% recorded once. Sequencing was carried out using peripheral blood. The receptor comes from an elderly woman with acute or convalescent COVID-19. The gene calls are TRBV27 and TRBJ2-7; tentatively, D is TRBD1 (6 bases). CDR3 in DNA: TGTGCCAGCAGCCTGCCAGGGGCGAAACCCTACGAGCAGTACTTC. Translation gives CASSLPGAKPYEQYF.